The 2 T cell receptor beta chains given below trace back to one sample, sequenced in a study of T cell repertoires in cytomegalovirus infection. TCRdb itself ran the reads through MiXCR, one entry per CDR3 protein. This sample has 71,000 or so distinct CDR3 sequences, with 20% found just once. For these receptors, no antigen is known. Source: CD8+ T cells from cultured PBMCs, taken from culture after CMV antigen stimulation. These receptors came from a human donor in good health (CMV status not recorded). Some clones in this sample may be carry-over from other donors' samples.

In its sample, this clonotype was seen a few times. In DNA form, the CDR3 reads TGTGCCAGCAGTTACCAGGGGGCTTTCGGCACTGAAGCTTTCTTT. Protein product: CASSYQGAFGTEAFF. This chain uses TRBV6-6 with TRBJ1-1, with TRBD1 identical over 8 bases. This CDR3 contains 15 residues. Germline values: CDR1 MNHNY, CDR2 SVGAGI (reference sequence). Trimming took 2 bases from V and 4 from J; bases not matched to a gene: 6.

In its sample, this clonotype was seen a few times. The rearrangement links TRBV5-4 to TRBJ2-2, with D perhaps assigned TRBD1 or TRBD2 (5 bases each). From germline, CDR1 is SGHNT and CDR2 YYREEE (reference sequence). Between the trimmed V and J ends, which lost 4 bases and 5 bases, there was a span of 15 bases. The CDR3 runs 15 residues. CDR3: CASSQGPQGTGELFF. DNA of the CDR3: TGTGCCAGCAGCCAGGGACCTCAGGGAACCGGGGAGCTGTTTTTT.